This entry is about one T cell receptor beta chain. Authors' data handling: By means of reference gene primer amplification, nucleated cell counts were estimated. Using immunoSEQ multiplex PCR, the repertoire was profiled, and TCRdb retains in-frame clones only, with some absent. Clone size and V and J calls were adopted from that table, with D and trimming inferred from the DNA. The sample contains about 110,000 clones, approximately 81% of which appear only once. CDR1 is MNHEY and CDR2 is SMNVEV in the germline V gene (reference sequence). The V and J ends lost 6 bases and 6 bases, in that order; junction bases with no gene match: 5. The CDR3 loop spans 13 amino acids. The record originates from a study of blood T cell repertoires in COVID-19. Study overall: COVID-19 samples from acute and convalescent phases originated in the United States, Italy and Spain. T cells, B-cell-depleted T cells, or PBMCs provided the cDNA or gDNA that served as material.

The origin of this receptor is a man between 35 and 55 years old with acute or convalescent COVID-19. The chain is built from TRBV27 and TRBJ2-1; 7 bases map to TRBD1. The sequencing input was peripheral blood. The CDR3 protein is CASSSTGPNEQFF. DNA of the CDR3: TGTGCCAGCAGCTCGACAGGGCCCAATGAGCAGTTCTTC.